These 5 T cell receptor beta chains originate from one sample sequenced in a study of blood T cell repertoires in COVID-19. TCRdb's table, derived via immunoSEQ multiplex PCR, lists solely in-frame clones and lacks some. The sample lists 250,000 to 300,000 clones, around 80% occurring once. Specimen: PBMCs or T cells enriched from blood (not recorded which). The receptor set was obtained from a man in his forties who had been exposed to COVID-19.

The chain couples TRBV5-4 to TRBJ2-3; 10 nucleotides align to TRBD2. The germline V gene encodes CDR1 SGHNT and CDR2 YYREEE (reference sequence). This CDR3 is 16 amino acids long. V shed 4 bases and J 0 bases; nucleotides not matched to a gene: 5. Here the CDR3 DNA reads TGTGCCAGCAGCATCAGGACTAGCGGTAGCACAGATACGCAGTATTTT. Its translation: CASSIRTSGSTDTQYF.

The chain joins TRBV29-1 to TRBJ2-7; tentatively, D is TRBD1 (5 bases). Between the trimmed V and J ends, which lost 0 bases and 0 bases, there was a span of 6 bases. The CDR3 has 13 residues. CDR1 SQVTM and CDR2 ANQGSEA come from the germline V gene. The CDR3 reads CSVEEGHSYEQYF. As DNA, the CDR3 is TGCAGCGTTGAAGAGGGGCACTCCTACGAGCAGTACTTC.

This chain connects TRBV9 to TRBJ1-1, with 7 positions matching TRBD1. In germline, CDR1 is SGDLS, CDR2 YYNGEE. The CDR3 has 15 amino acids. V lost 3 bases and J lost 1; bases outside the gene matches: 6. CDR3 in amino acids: CASSAGQVQNTEAFF. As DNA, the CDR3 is TGTGCCAGCAGCGCCGGACAGGTTCAGAACACTGAAGCTTTCTTT.

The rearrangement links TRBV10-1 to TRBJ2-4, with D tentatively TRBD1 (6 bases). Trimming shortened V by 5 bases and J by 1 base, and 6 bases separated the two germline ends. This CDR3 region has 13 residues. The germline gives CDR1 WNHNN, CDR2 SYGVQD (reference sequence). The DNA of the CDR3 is TGCGCCAGCAGTCAGGGGGCCAAAAACATTCAGTACTTC. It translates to CASSQGAKNIQYF.

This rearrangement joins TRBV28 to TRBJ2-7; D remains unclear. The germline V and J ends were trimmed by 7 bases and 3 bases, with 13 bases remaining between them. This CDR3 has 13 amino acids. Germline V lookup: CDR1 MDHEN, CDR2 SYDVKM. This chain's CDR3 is CASNPPLYYEQYF. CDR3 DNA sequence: TGTGCCAGCAACCCTCCTCTCTACTACGAGCAGTACTTC.